This is a list of T cell receptor beta chains from one sample in a study of persistence of HIV-infected CD4 T cells. TCRdb's table, derived via immunoSEQ multiplex PCR, lists solely in-frame clones and lacks some. The sample lists some 13,000 clones; 66% were seen once. Their antigens remain unidentified. The source was CD4+ T cells sorted from PBMCs after roughly 19-hour stimulation, collected from a patient who received antiretroviral therapy. The receptor source for this set is an adult man with HIV who was CMV-seropositive. Each CDR3 is given with its conserved first and last residue. D genes are given only for firm matches. Only some rows state a clone size, as once, few, many or a class for expanded clones.

abundance | j_gene | d_gene | v_gene | CDR3aa | CDR3nt
- | TRBJ2-3 | - | TRBV3-1/TRBV3-2 | CASSLRDLDTQYF | TGTGCCAGCAGCCTTCGTGACTTGGATACGCAGTATTTT
few | TRBJ2-5 | - | TRBV6-2/TRBV6-3 | CASSSRSRGLQQETQYF | TGTGCCAGCAGCTCACGATCGCGGGGCCTCCAGCAAGAGACCCAGTACTTC
- | TRBJ2-5 | TRBD1 | TRBV3-1/TRBV3-2 | CASSSGDRWGETQYF | TGTGCCAGCAGCTCCGGGGACAGGTGGGGAGAGACCCAGTACTTC
- | TRBJ1-1 | - | TRBV6-6 | CASSQTAALSEAFF | TGTGCCAGCAGCCAAACGGCGGCCCTCTCTGAAGCTTTCTTT
- | TRBJ1-5 | TRBD1 | TRBV30 | CAWSVRTGVSNQPQHF | TGTGCCTGGAGTGTAAGGACAGGGGTTTCCAATCAGCCCCAGCATTTT
- | TRBJ1-5 | - | TRBV19 | CASSSRGGRNQPQHF | TGTGCCAGTAGTTCAAGGGGGGGACGCAATCAGCCCCAGCATTTT
- | TRBJ2-7 | TRBD2 | TRBV7-2 | CASSPETSGRAGEQYF | TGTGCCAGCAGCCCGGAGACTAGCGGGAGGGCCGGCGAGCAGTACTTC
- | TRBJ2-7 | TRBD1 | TRBV3-1/TRBV3-2 | CASSRLGVGTGVHEQYF | TGTGCCAGCAGCCGCCTAGGGGTGGGGACAGGGGTGCACGAGCAGTACTTC
- | TRBJ2-1 | TRBD1 | TRBV5-1 | CASSLTGDHSYNEQFF | TGCGCCAGCAGCTTGACAGGGGACCACTCCTACAATGAGCAGTTCTTC
- | TRBJ2-2 | TRBD1 | TRBV13 | CASSFRDRGNTGELFF | TGTGCCAGCAGCTTCCGGGACAGGGGGAACACCGGGGAGCTGTTTTTT
- | TRBJ2-7 | - | TRBV27 | CASSLNLDYEQYF | TGTGCCAGCAGTTTGAATTTGGACTACGAGCAGTACTTC
- | TRBJ1-1 | - | TRBV4-3 | CASSRGARGSYMNTEAFF | TGCGCCAGCAGCCGCGGAGCACGGGGGAGCTACATGAACACTGAAGCTTTCTTT
- | TRBJ2-7 | - | TRBV5-6 | CASSSSTRTGYEQYF | TGTGCCAGCAGCTCGTCCACGAGGACGGGCTACGAGCAGTACTTC
few | TRBJ1-3 | - | TRBV9 | CASSPEGGHGNTIYF | TGTGCCAGCAGCCCCGAGGGGGGCCATGGAAACACCATATATTTT
few | TRBJ2-7 | TRBD1 | TRBV29-1 | CSVEGRQGYEQYF | TGCAGCGTTGAGGGCCGACAGGGCTACGAGCAGTACTTC
- | TRBJ1-2 | - | TRBV30 | CAWSLQRGYTF | TGTGCCTGGAGCCTACAGAGAGGCTACACCTTC
- | TRBJ1-1 | - | TRBV6-5 | CASSYSLRDRTEAFF | TGTGCCAGCAGTTACTCGTTGAGGGACCGGACTGAAGCTTTCTTT
large | TRBJ1-3 | - | TRBV6-6 | CASSYLLSSGNTIYF | TGTGCCAGCAGTTACCTTCTGAGCTCTGGAAACACCATATATTTT
few | TRBJ2-7 | - | TRBV29-1 | CSVEDSTVREQYF | TGCAGCGTTGAAGATTCCACCGTCCGGGAGCAGTACTTC
- | TRBJ2-7 | - | TRBV7-6 | CASSPRTEQYF | TGTGCCAGCAGCCCCAGGACAGAGCAGTACTTC
- | TRBJ2-7 | TRBD1 | TRBV10-1 | CASSPTGQGAYEQYF | TGCGCCAGCAGTCCGACTGGACAGGGGGCTTACGAGCAGTACTTC
few | TRBJ2-1 | TRBD2 | TRBV6-2/TRBV6-3 | CASSRLAGTSGVGELNEQFF | TGTGCCAGCAGCCGACTAGCCGGGACTAGCGGGGTAGGGGAGTTGAATGAGCAGTTCTTC
few | TRBJ1-1 | - | TRBV27 | CASSLSLQAANTEAFF | TGTGCCAGCAGTTTATCGCTGCAGGCAGCTAACACTGAAGCTTTCTTT
- | TRBJ2-1 | TRBD1 | TRBV7-2 | CASSSPHYGTAHYNEQFF | TGTGCCAGCAGCTCCCCCCATTATGGGACAGCGCACTACAATGAGCAGTTCTTC
- | TRBJ2-2 | TRBD2 | TRBV19 | CASTPGLADTGELFF | TGTGCCAGCACCCCGGGACTAGCGGACACCGGGGAGCTGTTTTTT
- | TRBJ1-2 | TRBD1 | TRBV10-3 | CAIRTGGDYGYTF | TGTGCCATCCGGACAGGGGGAGACTATGGCTACACCTTC
few | TRBJ1-2 | TRBD1 | TRBV2 | CASSAQVGQGGGYTF | TGTGCCAGCAGTGCACAGGTGGGACAGGGAGGTGGCTACACCTTC
- | TRBJ1-4 | - | TRBV6-5 | CASRRGWTNEKLFF | TGTGCCAGCAGGCGGGGGTGGACTAATGAAAAACTGTTTTTT
- | TRBJ2-3 | TRBD1 | TRBV2 | CASAGDRSLHSTDTQYF | TGTGCCAGCGCCGGGGACAGAAGCCTCCACAGCACAGATACGCAGTATTTT
few | TRBJ1-5 | - | TRBV27 | CASSFGIYSNQPQHF | TGTGCCAGCAGTTTCGGGATTTATAGCAATCAGCCCCAGCATTTT
- | TRBJ1-5 | - | TRBV5-1 | CASSLGRDQPQHF | TGCGCCAGCAGCCTCGGAAGGGACCAGCCCCAGCATTTT
medium-sized | TRBJ1-1 | - | TRBV5-8 | CASSLGGNTEAFF | TGTGCCAGCAGCTTAGGGGGGAACACTGAAGCTTTCTTT
- | TRBJ2-3 | TRBD2 | TRBV14 | CASSQTRGSTDTQYF | TGTGCCAGCAGCCAGACGCGGGGGAGCACAGATACGCAGTATTTT
- | TRBJ1-4 | - | TRBV30 | CARTGFGEKLFF | TGTGCCCGAACGGGATTTGGCGAAAAACTGTTTTTT
- | TRBJ2-1 | TRBD2 | TRBV14 | CASSQLGLAGGNNEQFF | TGTGCCAGCAGCCAACTGGGACTAGCGGGGGGTAATAATGAGCAGTTCTTC